The 3 T cell receptor beta chains presented below share a single source sample, sequenced in a study of T cell responses to AZD1222 COVID-19 vaccine. Data came from immunoSEQ multiplex PCR; TCRdb stores just in-frame clones and leaves some out. The repertoire holds 100,000 to 150,000 clones, 92% seen once, with around 14% in the top ten. Source: peripheral blood, taken on day 0 of AZD1222 vaccination. These receptors all come from an adult in good health.

J is TRBJ1-2 and V is TRBV10-3, with D perhaps matching TRBD1 (5 bases). With 4 bases removed from V and 1 base from J, the gap between germline ends came to 22 bases. Germline V gives CDR1 ENHRY, CDR2 SYGVKD. CDR3 length: 18 amino acids. DNA for the CDR3: TGTGCCATCAGTGTTCGCCTCCTGTCCATGACAGATAACTATGGCTACACCTTC. Its protein is CAISVRLLSMTDNYGYTF.

The chain links TRBV11-2 to TRBJ2-1; D remains ambiguous. Trimming took 4 bases from V and 3 from J, leaving 16 bases between them. This CDR3 comprises 16 residues. Germline assignment: CDR1 SGHAT and CDR2 FQNNGV. This chain's CDR3 is CASSYLVGPIYNEQFF. CDR3 bases: TGTGCCAGCAGCTACCTTGTCGGGCCCATCTACAATGAGCAGTTCTTC. The full variable domain, with the rest looked up from reference TRBV11-2 and TRBJ2-1, is EAGVAQSPRYKIIEKRQSVAFWCNPISGHATLYWYQQILGQGPKLLIQFQNNGVVDDSQLPKDRFSAERLKGVDSTLKIQPAKLEDSAVYLCASSYLVGPIYNEQFFGPGTRLTVL.

The chain uses TRBV11-2 and TRBJ1-4, with 10 positions matching TRBD1. Germline loops: CDR1 SGHAT, CDR2 FQNNGV. The CDR3 is made up of 16 amino acids. The V segment lost 5 bases and the J segment 7 bases; nucleotides outside the gene matches: 10. The CDR3 is CASSPRPGQGSEKLFF. For the CDR3, the DNA is TGTGCCAGCAGCCCCCGGCCGGGACAGGGGTCTGAAAAACTGTTTTTT.